The rows below give T cell receptor beta chains drawn from one sample of a study of T cell responses to AZD1222 COVID-19 vaccine. Assay: immunoSEQ multiplex PCR; the TCRdb copy retains only in-frame clones and omits some. Counted here are approximately 130,000 clones, approximately 86% occurring once; the ten biggest clones make up 3%. The input for sequencing was peripheral blood, taken 28 days after the second AZD1222 dose. These receptor sequences come from an adult who received the AZD1222 COVID-19 vaccine. Each CDR3 is given with its conserved first and last residue. D genes are given only for firm matches. Clone size, where shown, is once, few, many, or a class for clones that have expanded.

V,size,length,D,J,CDR3,DNA
TRBV18,NA,14,TRBD1,TRBJ1-1,CASSPIRGSGEAFF,TGTGCCAGCTCACCAATCAGGGGGTCGGGGGAAGCTTTCTTT
TRBV19,NA,14,NA,TRBJ1-5,CASSISYSNQPQHF,TGTGCCAGTAGTATATCTTATAGCAATCAGCCCCAGCATTTT
TRBV24-1,NA,14,NA,TRBJ2-7,CATQSGPESDEQYF,TGTGCCACCCAGTCCGGGCCAGAGAGCGACGAGCAGTACTTC
TRBV19,few,12,NA,TRBJ1-5,CASSLRNQPQHF,TGTGCCAGTAGTCTACGCAATCAGCCCCAGCATTTT
TRBV28,NA,13,NA,TRBJ2-1,CASSLAQNPEQFF,TGTGCCAGCAGTTTAGCCCAGAACCCTGAGCAGTTCTTC
TRBV10-3,NA,14,TRBD2,TRBJ2-7,CAISELAGPYEQYF,TGTGCCATCAGTGAGCTAGCGGGCCCCTACGAGCAGTACTTC
TRBV27,NA,15,NA,TRBJ1-3,CASSPYHGSSNTIYF,TGTGCCAGCAGTCCTTACCACGGCAGTTCCAACACCATATATTTT
TRBV19,once,13,NA,TRBJ1-1,CASSRTTGGEAFF,TGTGCCAGTAGTAGAACGACCGGAGGGGAAGCTTTCTTT
TRBV19,NA,13,TRBD1,TRBJ2-2,CASSGTGGGKLFF,TGTGCCAGTAGCGGGACAGGGGGCGGCAAGCTGTTTTTT
TRBV11-1,once,15,TRBD1,TRBJ2-7,CASSLEGTALYEQYF,TGTGCCAGCAGCCTCGAAGGGACAGCACTCTACGAGCAGTACTTC
TRBV2,NA,12,NA,TRBJ1-5,CASSDPKGPQHF,TGTGCCAGCAGTGACCCGAAGGGGCCCCAGCATTTT
TRBV27,NA,15,TRBD1,TRBJ1-4,CASTTRQGGDEKLFF,TGTGCCAGCACCACAAGACAGGGGGGGGATGAAAAACTGTTTTTT
TRBV3-1/TRBV3-2,few,15,NA,TRBJ2-5,CASSQEPGITETQYF,TGTGCCAGCAGCCAAGAACCAGGGATAACGGAGACCCAGTACTTC
TRBV19,NA,13,NA,TRBJ1-1,CASSPSGLTEAFF,TGTGCCAGTAGTCCCTCTGGCCTCACTGAAGCTTTCTTT
TRBV21-1,NA,14,NA,TRBJ1-1,CASSTQTEAGEAFF,TGTGCCAGCAGCACGCAGACAGAGGCTGGTGAAGCTTTCTTT
TRBV15,NA,11,TRBD1,TRBJ2-1,CATNEGQGQFF,TGTGCCACCAATGAGGGACAGGGTCAGTTCTTC
TRBV4-2,NA,18,NA,TRBJ2-4,CASSQDGVGEIRGNIQYF,TGTGCCAGCAGCCAAGATGGGGTGGGGGAGATCCGGGGAAACATTCAGTACTTC
TRBV7-3,NA,13,NA,TRBJ1-1,CASSRKADTEAFF,TGTGCCAGCAGCCGGAAGGCAGACACTGAAGCTTTCTTT
TRBV20-1,NA,10,NA,TRBJ2-7,CSALRREQYF,TGCAGTGCTCTACGGCGGGAGCAGTACTTC
TRBV7-2,NA,14,TRBD1,TRBJ1-1,CASSSTGGHTEAFF,TGTGCCAGCAGCTCCACAGGGGGCCACACTGAAGCTTTCTTT
TRBV19,NA,15,TRBD1,TRBJ2-3,CASSISGGGTDTQYF,TGTGCCAGTAGTATTTCAGGGGGCGGGACAGATACGCAGTATTTT
TRBV18,NA,15,NA,TRBJ1-5,CASSPGTGGNQPQHF,TGTGCCAGCTCACCCGGGACGGGGGGCAATCAGCCCCAGCATTTT
TRBV4-1,NA,18,NA,TRBJ1-5,CASSQGILDGKENQPQHF,TGCGCCAGCAGCCAGGGGATTCTGGACGGGAAGGAGAATCAGCCCCAGCATTTT
TRBV11-2,NA,12,NA,TRBJ1-3,CASTQGGNTIYF,TGTGCCAGCACCCAGGGTGGAAACACCATATATTTT
TRBV27,once,14,NA,TRBJ2-1,CASLPGTDYNEQFF,TGTGCCAGCCTACCCGGAACAGATTACAATGAGCAGTTCTTC
TRBV7-9,NA,14,NA,TRBJ2-3,CASSLGTSTDTQYF,TGTGCCAGCAGCTTAGGGACTAGCACAGATACGCAGTATTTT
TRBV3-1/TRBV3-2,NA,14,NA,TRBJ1-2,CASSQEGRRGGYTF,TGTGCCAGCAGCCAAGAGGGCAGGAGGGGTGGCTACACCTTC
TRBV19,NA,16,NA,TRBJ2-1,CASSIDGASPTNEQFF,TGTGCCAGTAGTATAGATGGGGCTAGTCCAACCAATGAGCAGTTCTTC
TRBV30,NA,14,TRBD1,TRBJ1-2,CAWTKTGGYYGYTF,TGTGCCTGGACCAAGACAGGGGGCTACTATGGCTACACCTTC
TRBV19,NA,13,TRBD2,TRBJ2-2,CASREGGTRELFF,TGTGCCAGTCGGGAGGGAGGGACCCGGGAGCTGTTTTTT
TRBV5-4,NA,15,NA,TRBJ1-1,CASSPFGSLGAEAFF,TGTGCCAGCAGCCCGTTTGGCAGCCTAGGGGCTGAAGCTTTCTTT
TRBV6-1,NA,16,NA,TRBJ1-2,CASSAGTRYTNYGYTF,TGTGCCAGCAGTGCCGGGACACGCTATACTAACTATGGCTACACCTTC